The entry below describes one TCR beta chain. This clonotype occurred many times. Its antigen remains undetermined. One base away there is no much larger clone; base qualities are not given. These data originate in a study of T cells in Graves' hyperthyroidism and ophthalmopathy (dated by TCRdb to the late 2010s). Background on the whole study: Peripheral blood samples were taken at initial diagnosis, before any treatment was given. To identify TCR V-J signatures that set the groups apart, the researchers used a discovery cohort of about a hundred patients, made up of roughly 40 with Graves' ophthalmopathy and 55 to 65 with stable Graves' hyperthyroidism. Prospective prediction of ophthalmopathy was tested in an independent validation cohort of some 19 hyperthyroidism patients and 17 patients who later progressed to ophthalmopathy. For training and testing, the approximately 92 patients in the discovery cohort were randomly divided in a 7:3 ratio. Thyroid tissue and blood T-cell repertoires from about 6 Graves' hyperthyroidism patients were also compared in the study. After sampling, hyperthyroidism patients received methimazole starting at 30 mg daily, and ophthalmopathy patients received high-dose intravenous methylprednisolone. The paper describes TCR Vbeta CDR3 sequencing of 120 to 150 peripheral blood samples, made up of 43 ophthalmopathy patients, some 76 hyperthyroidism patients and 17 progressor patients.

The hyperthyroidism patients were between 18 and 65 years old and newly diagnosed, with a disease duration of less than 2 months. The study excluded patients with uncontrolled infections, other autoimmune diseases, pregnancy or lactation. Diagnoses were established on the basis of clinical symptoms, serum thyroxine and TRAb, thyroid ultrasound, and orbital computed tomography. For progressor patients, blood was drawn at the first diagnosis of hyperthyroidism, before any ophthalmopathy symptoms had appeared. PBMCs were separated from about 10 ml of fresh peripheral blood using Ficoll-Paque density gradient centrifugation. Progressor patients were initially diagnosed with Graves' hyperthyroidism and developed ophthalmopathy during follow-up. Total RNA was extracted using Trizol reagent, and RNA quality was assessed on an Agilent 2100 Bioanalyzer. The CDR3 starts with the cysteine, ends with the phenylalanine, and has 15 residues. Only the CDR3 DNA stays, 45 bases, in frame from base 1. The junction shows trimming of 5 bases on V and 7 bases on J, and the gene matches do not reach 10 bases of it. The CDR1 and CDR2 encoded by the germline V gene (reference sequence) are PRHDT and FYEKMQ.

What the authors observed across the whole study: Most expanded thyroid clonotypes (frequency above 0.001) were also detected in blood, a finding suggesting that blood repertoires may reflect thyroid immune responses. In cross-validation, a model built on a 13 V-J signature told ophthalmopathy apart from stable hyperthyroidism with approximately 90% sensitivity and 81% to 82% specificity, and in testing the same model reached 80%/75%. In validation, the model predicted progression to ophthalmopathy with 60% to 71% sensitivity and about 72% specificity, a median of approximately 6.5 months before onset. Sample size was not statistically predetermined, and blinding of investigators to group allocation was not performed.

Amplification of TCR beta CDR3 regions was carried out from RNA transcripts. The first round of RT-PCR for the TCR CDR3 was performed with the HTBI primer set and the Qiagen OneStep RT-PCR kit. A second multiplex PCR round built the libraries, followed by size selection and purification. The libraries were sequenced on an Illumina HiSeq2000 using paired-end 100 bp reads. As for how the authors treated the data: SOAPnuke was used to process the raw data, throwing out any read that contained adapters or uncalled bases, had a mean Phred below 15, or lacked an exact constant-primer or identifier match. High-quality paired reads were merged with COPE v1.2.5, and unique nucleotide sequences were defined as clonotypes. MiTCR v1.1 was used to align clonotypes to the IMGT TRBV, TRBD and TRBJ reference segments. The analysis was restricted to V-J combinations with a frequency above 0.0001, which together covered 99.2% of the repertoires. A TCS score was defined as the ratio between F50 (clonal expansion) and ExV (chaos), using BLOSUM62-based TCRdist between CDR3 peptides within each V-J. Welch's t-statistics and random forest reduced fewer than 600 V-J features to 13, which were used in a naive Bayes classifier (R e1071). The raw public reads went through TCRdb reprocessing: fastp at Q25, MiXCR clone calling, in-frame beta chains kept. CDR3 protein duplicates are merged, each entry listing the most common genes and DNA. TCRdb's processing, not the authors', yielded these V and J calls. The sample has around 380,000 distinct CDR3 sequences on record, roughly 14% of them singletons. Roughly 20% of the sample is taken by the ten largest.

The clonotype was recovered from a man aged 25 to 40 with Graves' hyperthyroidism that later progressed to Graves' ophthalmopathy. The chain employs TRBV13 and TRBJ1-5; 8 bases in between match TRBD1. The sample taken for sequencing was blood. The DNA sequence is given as TGTGCCAGCAGCACCCGGGACAGGTTCGGGCAGCCCCAGCATTTT. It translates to CASSTRDRFGQPQHF.